The 2 T cell receptor beta chains listed next were all sequenced from one sample in a study of blood T cell repertoires in COVID-19. Using immunoSEQ multiplex PCR, the repertoire was profiled, and TCRdb retains in-frame clones only, with some absent. The repertoire holds more than 150,000 clones, with roughly 86% as singletons. Sequences were obtained from peripheral blood. These TCRs come from a man in his forties with active or convalescent COVID-19.

This chain uses TRBV6-5 with TRBJ1-1; D is undetermined. Germline V CDR1 and CDR2: MNHEY, SVGAGI. V was shortened by 0 bases and J by 4 bases, with 9 bases between the two germline ends. CDR3 length: 14 residues. The CDR3 bases are TGTGCCAGCAGTTACTCGATGTTGAGCACTGAAGCTTTCTTT. Amino acid sequence: CASSYSMLSTEAFF.

This sequence joins TRBV5-1 and TRBJ1-2; TRBD1 aligns across 8 bases. The CDR3 totals 17 residues. After removal of 0 bases from V and 1 base from J, the junction contained 8 bases not matched to a gene. Germline lookup yields CDR1 SGHRS and CDR2 YFSETQ. In DNA, the CDR3 is TGCGCCAGCAGCTTGGGCTTGGGAGACAGGGGTAACTATGGCTACACCTTC. Protein product: CASSLGLGDRGNYGYTF.